This T cell receptor (beta chain) was identified during a study of vaccination effects on CD4 cells after COVID-19. Note on this clone: Its antigen remains unknown.

Profiling relied on immunoSEQ multiplex PCR, and the TCRdb table lists in-frame clones only, not all of them. Among about 69,000 clones listed, 76% were seen once. ViraFEST expansion of antigen-specific CD4+ T cells with viral peptide pools preceded sequencing. Following 10 days of culture, CD4+ T cells were isolated. Vaccination of participants consisted of two doses of either the BNT162b2 or mRNA-1273 vaccine. The study found no prior SARS-CoV-2 infection in the vaccine recipients, who tested negative for nucleocapsid antibodies. Cultures of under 2.5 million PBMC per well contained about 10 IU/ml IL-2 plus 10 ug/ml peptides. The origin of this receptor is a human donor who received a COVID-19 vaccine. Sample: CD4+ T cells from PBMCs cultured with HCoV-OC43 spike peptides, taken after COVID-19 vaccination. Subset in this sample: HCoV-OC43 spike overlapping peptide pool stimulation.

CDR3 coding DNA: TGTGCCACCAGCCTCTACGAACAGGGGGCTTGGGCCGGGGAGCTGTTTTTT. Translating it yields CATSLYEQGAWAGELFF. This sequence joins TRBV15 and TRBJ2-2; TRBD1 matches at 9 bases. With V trimmed by 5 bases and J by 6 bases, 13 bases remained unmatched. Germline V lookup: CDR1 LNHNV, CDR2 YYDKDF (reference sequence). CDR3 length equals 17 residues.